Listed here is a single T cell receptor (beta chain). This entry comes from a study of sequential checkpoint blockade in melanoma. For the study at large: Randomization was 1:1 between first-line nivolumab→ipilimumab and ipilimumab→nivolumab.

Here immunoSEQ multiplex PCR was the method, and the copy in TCRdb shows in-frame clones only, minus some. In the table there are 18,000 or so clones, around 77% of which are singletons. Indicated treatment: randomized to nivolumab then ipilimumab (arm A) or the reverse (arm B). Patients had received no earlier DNA-damaging chemotherapy. From thawed PBMCs, live CD3+CD8+ cells negative for CD19 and CD56 were sorted. V lost 2 bases, J lost 8 bases, and 12 bases lay in between. Germline assignment: CDR1 SQVTM and CDR2 ANQGSEA. The CDR3 spans 12 residues. The TCR originated in a human donor with melanoma. This specimen consisted of CD8+ T cells sorted from blood (inferred from file names), obtained from a patient given nivolumab and ipilimumab in sequence. The V call is TRBV29-1, the J call TRBJ1-2, with a possible D match to TRBD1 (6 bases). The CDR3 DNA sequence: TGCAGCGTTGAAATGGGGGCAAAGGGCTACACCTTC. Translated: CSVEMGAKGYTF.